The 3 T cell receptor beta chains below were found in one sample sequenced in a study of shared clonotypes between healthy human individuals. Naive CD8 cells comprised CD45RO-negative, CCR7-positively selected cells, excluding terminally differentiated effector memory CD45RA+ cells. Using immunoSEQ multiplex PCR, the repertoire was profiled, and TCRdb retains in-frame clones only, with some absent. The data contain about 2.1 million clones, roughly 93% of them seen just once; the ten biggest clones take up 1.5% to 2%. Sequenced material: naive CD8+ T cells from PBMCs. The origin of the receptors is a man between 18 and 29 years old in good health. Some clones in this sample may be carry-over from other donors' samples.

The chain couples TRBV19 to TRBJ2-2; D not certain. The V and J ends lost 6 bases and 4 bases respectively, with 27 bases between them. Germline CDR1 LNHDA, CDR2 SQIVND (reference sequence). This CDR3 is built from 19 residues. The CDR3 bases are TGTGCCAGTAGCACCCCTCTAAAAGGCACGCGGTTTAGCACCGGGGAGCTGTTTTTT. Translated, it gives CASSTPLKGTRFSTGELFF.

The CDR3: CASSSRTRLDTQYF. The CDR3 nucleotides read TGTGCCAGCAGTTCTAGGACTAGATTGGATACGCAGTATTTT. The rearrangement uses TRBV6-5 and TRBJ2-3, with 7 bases fitting TRBD2. The CDR3 is 14 amino acids. Germline V gene data show CDR1 as MNHEY and CDR2 as SVGAGI. Trimming cost V 4 bases and J 6 bases; bases outside gene matches: 7.

The rearrangement links TRBV29-1 to TRBJ1-2, with D possibly being TRBD1 (6 bases). CDR1 is SQVTM, CDR2 ANQGSEA, per germline. Trimming shortened V by 3 bases and J by 1 base, and 15 bases separated the two germline ends. The CDR3 runs 15 residues. CDR3 loop: CSVDIRTEINYGYTF. DNA for the CDR3: TGCAGCGTTGATATCAGGACAGAAATTAACTATGGCTACACCTTC.